The 17 T cell receptor beta chains given below trace back to one sample, sequenced in a study of cytomegalovirus exposure and HLA in healthy donors. Researchers ran the PCR with 60 Vbeta and 13 Jbeta primers. Data came from immunoSEQ multiplex PCR; TCRdb stores just in-frame clones and leaves some out. The data hold over 140,000 clones, with approximately 80% observed a single time. The sample taken for sequencing was PBMCs. The origin of the receptors is a man between 45 and 60 years old in good health and CMV-seronegative.

CDR3 sequence (DNA): TGTGCCAGCAGCGTGGGCAGGGAGGTCCAAGAGACCCAGTACTTC. Protein sequence: CASSVGREVQETQYF. This rearrangement joins TRBV9 to TRBJ2-5; possibly TRBD2 for D (6 bases). Germline V gene sequence: CDR1 SGDLS, CDR2 YYNGEE. Trimming cost V 2 bases and J 1 base, with 12 bases left between them. CDR3 length: 15 residues.

This clone was detected once. The rearrangement uses TRBV30 and TRBJ1-1; TRBD1 aligns across 7 bases. V gave up 3 bases and J gave up 11 bases; unmatched junction bases: 6. CDR3 length equals 11 residues. Looked up from germline, CDR1 is GTSNPN and CDR2 is SVGIG (reference sequence). This chain's CDR3 is CAWRSGTEAFF. As DNA, the CDR3 is TGTGCCTGGAGGTCTGGGACAGAGGCTTTCTTT.

The rearrangement links TRBV29-1 to TRBJ1-1; no clear D gene. This CDR3 is built from 13 residues. Germline CDR1 and CDR2: SQVTM and ANQGSEA. Between the trimmed V and J ends, which lost 6 bases and 0 bases, there was a span of 11 bases. CDR3 protein: CSVSRKLNTEAFF. The CDR3 DNA reads TGCAGCGTGAGCAGGAAATTGAACACTGAAGCTTTCTTT.

The chain has TRBV6-5 and TRBJ1-5, with a tentative D call TRBD1 (5 bases). Germline V lookup: CDR1 MNHEY, CDR2 SVGAGI. The CDR3 is 14 amino acids. Trimming left V 1 base short and J 5 bases short, with 9 bases between. CDR3 nucleotides: TGTGCCAGCAGTTACTGGCAGGGTCATCAGCCCCAGCATTTT. It translates to CASSYWQGHQPQHF.

The rearrangement links TRBV9 to TRBJ2-4, with D maybe TRBD2 (5 bases). Germline V gene sequence: CDR1 SGDLS, CDR2 YYNGEE. V dropped 0 bases and J dropped 2 bases, with 18 bases sitting between them. The CDR3 sequence is 18 residues long. DNA for the CDR3: TGTGCCAGCAGCGTAGAGGGTTTCGGGATTGGTCCCAAAAACATTCAGTACTTC. As protein: CASSVEGFGIGPKNIQYF.

The rearrangement joins TRBV27 to TRBJ2-1; 10 bases align to TRBD2. The CDR3 runs 16 residues. Trimming took 7 bases from V and 0 from J; bases not matched to a gene: 6. Germline loops: CDR1 MNHEY, CDR2 SMNVEV (reference sequence). This CDR3 is CASTLVAGGSYNEQFF. The CDR3, as DNA: TGTGCCAGCACCCTAGTAGCGGGAGGCTCCTACAATGAGCAGTTCTTC.

CDR3 DNA: TGCGCCAGCAGCTTATCTAGCGGGGGCACCGGGGAGCTGTTTTTT. Translation: CASSLSSGGTGELFF. This rearrangement joins TRBV5-1 to TRBJ2-2; 10 nucleotides line up with TRBD2. With 2 bases clipped from V and 4 bases from J, the junction kept 2 bases outside the gene matches. The germline gives CDR1 SGHRS, CDR2 YFSETQ. There are 15 residues in the CDR3. The full variable domain, its missing parts supplied by reference TRBV5-1 and TRBJ2-2, is KAGVTQTPRYLIKTRGQQVTLSCSPISGHRSVSWYQQTPGQGLQFLFEYFSETQRNKGNFPGRFSGRQFSNSRSEMNVSTLELGDSALYLCASSLSSGGTGELFFGEGSRLTVL.

To note about this clone: The same CDR3 is also encoded by other DNA sequences in this sample. The V call is TRBV27, the J call TRBJ1-5; D perhaps matches TRBD1 (6 bases). The CDR3 covers 13 residues. V lost 3 bases and J 4 bases, leaving 7 bases between the germline ends. CDR1 is MNHEY, CDR2 SMNVEV, per germline (reference sequence). As DNA, the CDR3 is TGTGCCAGCAGTTTCCAGGGGAATCAGCCCCAGCATTTT. It translates to CASSFQGNQPQHF.

The genes are TRBV12-5 and TRBJ2-7; 7 bases line up with TRBD1. The CDR3 contains 14 residues. Germline CDR1 reads LGHNT; CDR2 reads FRNRAP. J gave up 4 bases and V 6 bases, and 9 bases lay outside the gene matches. The CDR3 is CASGPSGQLYEQYF. Written as DNA, the CDR3 is TGTGCTAGTGGGCCATCGGGACAGCTATACGAGCAGTACTTC.

The rearrangement joins TRBV18 to TRBJ1-1, with no clear D. V gave up 3 bases and J gave up 3 bases, with 8 bases separating them. CDR1 is KGHSH, CDR2 LQKENI, per germline. This CDR3 is built from 13 residues. CDR3 residues: CASSPDWDTEAFF. CDR3 in DNA: TGTGCCAGCTCACCGGACTGGGACACTGAAGCTTTCTTT.

This chain connects TRBV14 to TRBJ2-1; 12 bases map to TRBD2. Germline V gives CDR1 SGHDN, CDR2 FVKESK. The V and J ends lost 0 bases and 2 bases, in that order; junction bases with no gene match: 11. The CDR3 spans 20 residues. The chain's CDR3 is CASSQDRRLAGAGPYNEQFF. The CDR3 nucleotides read TGTGCCAGCAGCCAAGATAGGAGACTAGCGGGGGCCGGACCCTACAATGAGCAGTTCTTC.

CDR3 coding DNA: TGTGCCAGCAGTTTTCGTGGCAGGGGGTCTTTCGGCTACACCTTC. Translating gives CASSFRGRGSFGYTF. This rearrangement joins TRBV28 to TRBJ1-2; 7 bases are shared with TRBD1. This CDR3 has 15 residues. Trimming cost V 3 bases and J 8 bases; bases outside gene matches: 12. Looked up from germline, CDR1 is MDHEN and CDR2 is SYDVKM.

The rearrangement joins TRBV15 to TRBJ2-3, with a possible D match to TRBD1 (5 bases). The V and J ends lost 1 base and 14 bases respectively, with 22 bases between them. CDR1 is LNHNV, CDR2 YYDKDF, per germline (reference sequence). CDR3 length: 15 amino acids. The CDR3 loop is CATSRVNPRQSQLYF. DNA for the CDR3: TGTGCCACCAGCAGAGTAAACCCACGACAGAGCCAATTGTATTTT.

This clone was picked up one time. The gene calls are TRBV6-1 and TRBJ1-1, with D hard to call. V lost 0 bases, J lost 6 bases, and 17 bases lay in between. CDR3 length: 16 amino acids. Germline V gene data show CDR1 as MNHNS and CDR2 as SASEGT. This CDR3 is CASSEAQELRLPEAFF. CDR3 sequence (DNA): TGTGCCAGCAGTGAAGCGCAGGAACTGAGACTACCTGAAGCTTTCTTT.

The gene calls are TRBV15 and TRBJ2-7; 11 nucleotides align to TRBD2. V trimming: 0 bases; J trimming: 3 bases; junction bases outside the gene matches: 4. The germline V gene encodes CDR1 LNHNV and CDR2 YYDKDF (reference sequence). The CDR3 spans 16 residues. CDR3 in amino acids: CATSRDSGTSGYEQYF. As DNA, the CDR3 is TGTGCCACCAGCAGAGACTCCGGGACTAGCGGCTACGAGCAGTACTTC. The full variable domain, with the rest looked up from reference TRBV15 and TRBJ2-7, is DAMVIQNPRYQVTQFGKPVTLSCSQTLNHNVMYWYQQKSSQAPKLLFHYYDKDFNNEADTPDNFQSRRPNTSFCFLDIRSPGLGDTAMYLCATSRDSGTSGYEQYFGPGTRLTVT.

The J gene is TRBJ2-3, the V gene TRBV5-1, with TRBD2 matching over 8 bases. The V segment lost 4 bases and the J segment 2 bases; nucleotides outside the gene matches: 9. The length of the CDR3 is 16 residues. The germline V gene encodes CDR1 SGHRS and CDR2 YFSETQ. CDR3 sequence (DNA): TGCGCCAGCAGCCGCGGGGGAGCGGGGGACACAGATACGCAGTATTTT. Its translation: CASSRGGAGDTDTQYF.

Details on this clone: One junction end does not reproduce the germline sequence, and a read error may be involved. This sequence joins TRBV28 and TRBJ2-3; 8 bases map to TRBD2. The CDR3 has 10 residues. Germline V gene lookup returns CDR1 MDHEN and CDR2 SYDVKM. CDR3 residues: CASSSGTRHF. The CDR3 nucleotides read TGTGCCAGCAGTTCCGGGACTAGACATTTT. Variable domain in full (rest from reference TRBV28 and TRBJ2-3): DVKVTQSSRYLVKRTGEKVFLECVQDMDHENMFWYRQDPGLGLRLIYFSYDVKMKEKGDIPEGYSVSREKKERFSLILESASTNQTSMYLCASSSGTRHFGPGTRLTVL.